The rows below give T cell receptor beta chains drawn from one sample of a study of blood T cells in healthy people across ages. Each CDR3 protein is one row after TCRdb ran MiXCR on the 5' RACE reads. The table includes 720,000 or so distinct CDR3 sequences, approximately 40% detected once. Sequenced sample: blood. The receptors were sampled from a man older than 75 in good health. Both conserved end residues are part of each CDR3. A D gene is named only where the DNA matches it firmly. Rows give clone size only sometimes, using once, few, many, or a class for an expanded clone.

clone_size,d_call,v_call,j_call,cdr3_nt,cdr3_aa
NA,TRBD2,TRBV29-1,TRBJ2-5,TGCAGCGTTAGGACTAGCGGGGTGTATCAAGAGACCCAGTACTTC,CSVRTSGVYQETQYF
NA,TRBD1,TRBV6-6,TRBJ1-5,TGTGCCAGCAGCCGGGACAGGTCCAATCAGCTCCAGCATTTT,CASSRDRSNQLQHF
NA,NA,TRBV20-1,TRBJ2-7,TGCAGTGCTAGAGATTGGGGCAGTTTAGCCCCCTACGAGCAGTACTTC,CSARDWGSLAPYEQYF
NA,NA,TRBV7-6,TRBJ2-5,TGTGCCAGCAGCATAGGACCATCAGGGGTAGGGGAGACCCAGTACTTC,CASSIGPSGVGETQYF
NA,NA,TRBV11-2,TRBJ1-2,TGTGCCAGCAGCCTCACAGGGTTGGGGAACTATGGCTACACCTTC,CASSLTGLGNYGYTF
NA,TRBD2,TRBV20-1,TRBJ2-7,TGCAGTGCTAGACATGCTAGCGGGGGAAACAATGAGCAGTACTTC,CSARHASGGNNEQYF
NA,TRBD2,TRBV7-2,TRBJ2-1,TGTGCCAGCAGCTTAGCACTGCGGGGGGTCTACAATGAGCAGTTCTTC,CASSLALRGVYNEQFF
many,NA,TRBV7-2,TRBJ2-3,TGTGCCAGCAGCTTAAGGCAGAGCACAGATACGCAGTATTTT,CASSLRQSTDTQYF
few,TRBD1,TRBV5-1,TRBJ2-3,TGCGCCAGCAGCTTGGAGGGACAGGGAACGAGCACAGATACGCAGTATTTT,CASSLEGQGTSTDTQYF
NA,TRBD1,TRBV20-1,TRBJ2-7,TGCAGTGCTAGAGATCAGGGGGCAGGGAACTCCTACGAGCAGTACTTC,CSARDQGAGNSYEQYF
NA,NA,TRBV7-2,TRBJ2-1,TGTGCCAGCAGCTTAGGAGAGAGCTCCTACAATGAGCAGTTCTTC,CASSLGESSYNEQFF
NA,TRBD2,TRBV20-1,TRBJ2-3,TGCAGTGCTTTAGCGGGGGATCCAGATACGCAGTATTTT,CSALAGDPDTQYF
many,NA,TRBV6-1,TRBJ2-1,TGTGCCAGCACGGAGACGGCGACCGGGGGTGAGCAGTTCTTC,CASTETATGGEQFF
many,NA,TRBV6-1,TRBJ2-3,TGTGCCAGCAGTGTGATAGCGTCAGATACGCAGTATTTT,CASSVIASDTQYF
few,NA,TRBV7-9,TRBJ2-1,TGTGCCAGCAGCGGACGGGTCTCCTACAATGAGCAGTTCTTC,CASSGRVSYNEQFF
NA,TRBD1,TRBV12-3/TRBV12-4,TRBJ2-7,TGTGCCAGCAGTAGCCAGACAGGGACCTACGAGCAGTACTTC,CASSSQTGTYEQYF
NA,NA,TRBV30,TRBJ1-2,TGTGCCTGGAGCTATAGACCGGACTATGGCAACACCTTC,CAWSYRPDYGNTF
few,NA,TRBV12-3/TRBV12-4,TRBJ2-5,TGTGCCAGCAGCTACCTCCAGGGGCCTAAAGGGACCCAGTACTTC,CASSYLQGPKGTQYF
NA,TRBD2,TRBV14,TRBJ2-5,TGTGCCAGCAGCCGATGGACTAGCGGGGAAGAGACCCAGTACTTC,CASSRWTSGEETQYF
NA,TRBD2,TRBV11-2,TRBJ2-3,TGTGCCAGCAGCTCGTCCTCTAGCGGGGGCACAGATACGCAGTATTTT,CASSSSSSGGTDTQYF